What follows are 14 T cell receptor beta chains derived from one specimen sequenced in a study of blood T cell repertoires in COVID-19. The data were produced by immunoSEQ multiplex PCR, yet TCRdb's version contains in-frame clones alone and is incomplete. The sample lists roughly 180,000 clones; 76% were seen once. The sequenced material came from peripheral blood. Receptors were obtained from a woman aged 45-65 years with active or convalescent COVID-19.

The genes are TRBV21-1 and TRBJ2-3; the D call TRBD2 from the table was never checked on the DNA. TRBV21-1 is marked as a pseudogene. The CDR3 consists of 13 residues. The CDR3 region has the DNA TGTGCCACCACCCGTGTACGGGCAGATACGCAGTATTTT. It yields the protein CATTRVRADTQYF.

This chain connects TRBV27 to TRBJ2-7, with TRBD2 matching over 10 bases. Germline CDR1 and CDR2: MNHEY and SMNVEV (reference sequence). The CDR3 runs 16 residues. V gave up 5 bases and J gave up 4 bases; unmatched junction bases: 11. This CDR3 reads CASSPQLAGWSYEQYF. The CDR3 region has the DNA TGTGCCAGCAGTCCGCAACTAGCGGGGTGGTCATACGAGCAGTACTTC.

CDR3 region: CSASSGSGSNQPQHF. The CDR3 DNA sequence: TGCAGTGCTAGTTCTGGGAGTGGAAGCAATCAGCCCCAGCATTTT. This rearrangement joins TRBV20-1 to TRBJ1-5; D not resolved. Deletions cut 3 bases from V and 1 base from J, with 13 bases between. The CDR3 covers 15 residues. The germline V gene has CDR1 DFQATT and CDR2 SNEGSKA (reference sequence).

The V gene is TRBV6-6, the J gene TRBJ1-4; D might be TRBD1 (5 bases). Germline V gene data show CDR1 as MNHNY and CDR2 as SVGAGI (reference sequence). Between the trimmed V and J ends, which lost 6 bases and 10 bases, there was a span of 12 bases. The CDR3 is 12 residues long. Here the CDR3 reads CASSVGEAKLFF. CDR3 DNA sequence: TGTGCCAGCAGCGTGGGGGAGGCAAAACTGTTTTTT.

The chain employs TRBV7-6 and TRBJ2-3; TRBD2 agrees at 16 bases. The CDR3 totals 16 residues. The ends lost 0 bases at V and 10 bases at J; junction bases unmatched: 4. CDR1 and CDR2 from the germline V gene are SGHVS and FNYEAQ. The CDR3 here is CASSLAEGLAGGPQYF. The CDR3 nucleotides are TGTGCCAGCAGCTTAGCCGAGGGACTAGCGGGGGGGCCGCAGTATTTT.

V is TRBV5-1 and J is TRBJ2-7; TRBD2 matches at 7 bases. The CDR3 covers 16 residues. V was pared by 3 bases and J by 4 bases, with 13 bases of the junction left unmatched. CDR1 is SGHRS and CDR2 is YFSETQ in the germline V gene. The CDR3 region has the DNA TGCGCCAGCAGCTACGGACCGGGACTATCAGCGTACGAGCAGTACTTC. It yields the protein CASSYGPGLSAYEQYF.

This clone showed up just a few times. The chain links TRBV5-6 to TRBJ2-3; 9 nucleotides align to TRBD1. This CDR3 is built from 14 residues. Germline trimming cut 4 bases from V and 6 bases from J; bases unmatched to any gene: 6. The V gene's germline CDR1 is SGHDT and CDR2 YYEEEE. The CDR3 coding sequence is TGTGCCAGCAGCCTGACAGGGGGTGCGGATACGCAGTATTTT. Translating gives CASSLTGGADTQYF.

The rearrangement links TRBV6-2 or TRBV6-3 to TRBJ1-5; no reliable D call. This CDR3 is 14 amino acids long. Per germline, CDR1 MNHEY and CDR2 SVGEGT. Trimming removed 2 bases from V and 7 bases from J, with 12 bases in between. The CDR3 reads CASSYVDSRQPQHF. For the CDR3, the DNA is TGTGCCAGCAGTTACGTGGACTCCCGCCAGCCCCAGCATTTT.

The rearrangement joins TRBV9 to TRBJ1-3; TRBD1 aligns across 7 bases. The length of the CDR3 is 14 residues. The V segment lost 3 bases and the J segment 6 bases; nucleotides outside the gene matches: 6. Germline CDR1 reads SGDLS; CDR2 reads YYNGEE. In DNA, the CDR3 is TGTGCCAGCAGCGCCGGAGGGGGCTTAAACACCATATATTTT. Protein: CASSAGGGLNTIYF.

The rearrangement joins TRBV3-1 (or the pseudogene TRBV3-2) to TRBJ1-3, with D hard to call. This CDR3 region has 17 residues. Between the trimmed V and J ends, which lost 3 bases and 0 bases, there was a span of 15 bases. Looked up from germline, CDR1 is LGHDT and CDR2 is YNNKEL (reference sequence). The CDR3 DNA reads TGTGCCAGCAGCCAGGGCACACATTCTTTCTCTGGAAACACCATATATTTT. This sequence encodes CASSQGTHSFSGNTIYF.

V is TRBV29-1 and J is TRBJ2-2; TRBD2 matches 8 bases. V was clipped by 1 base and J by 13 bases; unmatched bases: 14. The CDR3 has 15 amino acids. Germline assignment: CDR1 SQVTM and CDR2 ANQGSEA. CDR3 residues: CSVEAAGLEQRRLFF. In DNA, the CDR3 is TGCAGCGTTGAAGCCGCGGGACTAGAACAGCGCAGGCTGTTTTTT.

The V and J genes are TRBV9 and TRBJ2-5, with 14 positions matching TRBD2. V lost 3 bases to trimming and J lost 2 bases; unmatched junction nucleotides: 6. Germline CDR1 and CDR2: SGDLS and YYNGEE. The CDR3 sequence is 17 residues long. For the CDR3, the DNA is TGTGCCAGCAGCGCCGCCAGGACTAGCGGGAGGCAAGAGACCCAGTACTTC. It codes for CASSAARTSGRQETQYF.

The chain couples TRBV28 to TRBJ1-5; D remains unclear. Germline-derived CDR1 and CDR2 are MDHEN and SYDVKM. This CDR3 spans 16 amino acids. The V end lost 1 base, the J end lost 4 bases, and 14 bases lay between the germline ends. The CDR3: CASSLSTGYGNQPQHF. DNA for the CDR3: TGTGCCAGCAGTTTATCGACGGGATATGGGAATCAGCCCCAGCATTTT.

The chain recombines TRBV6-2 or TRBV6-3 with TRBJ1-2; unclear D gene. V dropped 5 bases and J dropped 2 bases, with 12 bases sitting between them. The CDR3 runs 14 residues. The V gene's germline CDR1 is MNHEY and CDR2 SVGEGT. CDR3: CASSPASGNYGYTF. The CDR3 coding sequence is TGTGCCAGCAGTCCGGCGAGCGGGAACTATGGCTACACCTTC.